The 12 T cell receptor beta chains listed next were all sequenced from one sample in a study of T cells in Graves' hyperthyroidism and ophthalmopathy. From RNA transcripts, TCR beta CDR3 regions were amplified. The HTBI primer set was used in a first-round RT-PCR of the TCR CDR3. TCRdb re-derived calls from the multiplex PCR reads in MiXCR, one entry per CDR3 protein. The sample consists of more than 500,000 distinct CDR3 sequences, approximately 16% of them appearing once. The specimen was blood. The source of these receptors is a woman aged 30 to 39 with Graves' ophthalmopathy.

The sample holds many counts of this clonotype. The genes are TRBV5-5 and TRBJ2-3; D might be TRBD1 (6 bases). The CDR3 is 15 residues long. V was pared by 4 bases and J by 3 bases, with 15 bases between. Germline lookup yields CDR1 SGHKS and CDR2 YYEKEE (reference sequence). For the CDR3, the DNA is TGTGCCAGCAGCCGACAGGCTGAATGGACAGATACGCAGTATTTT. Its protein product is CASSRQAEWTDTQYF.

This clonotype has a count of ten or more. The chain employs TRBV28 and TRBJ2-7; D might be TRBD1 (5 bases). The CDR3 length is 16 residues. Germline V gene sequence: CDR1 MDHEN, CDR2 SYDVKM. V gave up 4 bases and J gave up 0 bases, with 16 bases separating them. Here the CDR3 DNA reads TGTGCCAGCAGTTCTAATGGACGGACAATCTCCTACGAGCAGTACTTC. It codes for CASSSNGRTISYEQYF.

This clonotype was counted at least ten times. This chain uses TRBV30 with TRBJ2-3; 7 bases align to TRBD1. CDR3 length: 15 residues. Per germline, CDR1 GTSNPN and CDR2 SVGIG (reference sequence). The V gene end was trimmed by 0 bases and the J gene end by 4 bases; junction bases not matched to a gene: 7. The CDR3 sequence is CAWSVGGAQADTQYF. CDR3 bases: TGTGCCTGGAGTGTAGGGGGCGCCCAGGCAGATACGCAGTATTTT.

This clonotype was observed a few times. The rearrangement uses TRBV29-1 and TRBJ1-1, with a possible D match to TRBD1 (6 bases). The CDR3 sequence is 13 residues long. The ends were cut back, 5 bases at V and 1 base at J, with 11 bases in the middle. In germline, CDR1 is SQVTM, CDR2 ANQGSEA. The CDR3 region has the DNA TGCAGCGTTCTGGACAGAAAGAACACTGAAGCTTTCTTT. Protein sequence: CSVLDRKNTEAFF.

In the case of this clonotype: Germline is not matched at one junction end, which may reflect a read error. This chain joins TRBV20-1 and TRBJ1-5, with a possible D match to TRBD1 (6 bases). Germline CDR1 DFQATT, CDR2 SNEGSKA (reference sequence). CDR3 length: 14 amino acids. CDR3 residues: CRATQRAGDQPQHF. In DNA, the CDR3 is TGCAGAGCTACTCAACGGGCAGGGGATCAGCCCCAGCATTTT.

The rearrangement joins TRBV28 to TRBJ2-3, with D tentatively TRBD2 (6 bases). Germline V gene sequence: CDR1 MDHEN, CDR2 SYDVKM. This CDR3 is 14 amino acids long. Deletions cut 2 bases from V and 5 bases from J, with 11 bases between. The CDR3 here is CASSLRGWRDTQYF. Here the CDR3 DNA reads TGTGCCAGCAGTTTACGGGGGTGGAGAGATACGCAGTATTTT. Drawing the rest from reference TRBV28 and TRBJ2-3, the complete variable domain is DVKVTQSSRYLVKRTGEKVFLECVQDMDHENMFWYRQDPGLGLRLIYFSYDVKMKEKGDIPEGYSVSREKKERFSLILESASTNQTSMYLCASSLRGWRDTQYFGPGTRLTVL.

This clonotype was found a few times. The chain has TRBV20-1 and TRBJ2-7, with 7 bases matching TRBD2. From germline, CDR1 is DFQATT and CDR2 SNEGSKA (reference sequence). This CDR3 has 13 residues. J gave up 3 bases and V 5 bases, and 7 bases lay outside the gene matches. As DNA, the CDR3 is TGCAGTGCTGGGGGGGGGGGAGTCTACGAGCAGTACTTC. Protein product: CSAGGGGVYEQYF.

The DNA for the CDR3 is TGTGCCAGCAGCTTACGGCTTGAAGCCACAGATACGCAGTATTTT. Translation gives CASSLRLEATDTQYF. The chain combines TRBV7-9 with TRBJ2-3; D is uncertain. Trimming took 2 bases from V and 2 from J, leaving 11 bases between them. The CDR3 covers 15 residues. The V gene's germline CDR1 is SEHNR and CDR2 FQNEAQ (reference sequence).

A few counts support this clonotype. The chain is built from TRBV27 and TRBJ2-7, with unresolved D. V lost 3 bases, J lost 0 bases, and 12 bases lay in between. The CDR3 contains 15 residues. In germline, CDR1 is MNHEY, CDR2 SMNVEV (reference sequence). The CDR3 nucleotides read TGTGCCAGCAGTTTTCTCGGCGGACCCTCCTACGAGCAGTACTTC. Protein product: CASSFLGGPSYEQYF.

The CDR3 here is CAWSVAGELFF. In DNA, the CDR3 is TGTGCCTGGAGTGTTGCCGGGGAGCTGTTTTTT. The chain recombines TRBV30 with TRBJ2-2; D call uncertain. The germline V gene has CDR1 GTSNPN and CDR2 SVGIG (reference sequence). V lost 0 bases to trimming and J lost 6 bases, with 2 bases between them. CDR3 length: 11 residues.

The genes are TRBV15 and TRBJ1-5; no clear D gene. Per the germline V gene, CDR1 is LNHNV and CDR2 is YYDKDF (reference sequence). Trimming took off 5 bases at V and 0 bases at J, with 8 bases between the two ends. The CDR3 runs 14 residues. The CDR3 protein is CATSEQYSNQPQHF. The CDR3 DNA sequence: TGTGCCACCAGCGAACAGTATAGCAATCAGCCCCAGCATTTT. The variable domain in full, with the rest retrieved from reference TRBV15 and TRBJ1-5, is DAMVIQNPRYQVTQFGKPVTLSCSQTLNHNVMYWYQQKSSQAPKLLFHYYDKDFNNEADTPDNFQSRRPNTSFCFLDIRSPGLGDTAMYLCATSEQYSNQPQHFGDGTRLSIL.

The J gene is TRBJ1-1, the V gene TRBV27; no definite D call. Trimming pared 4 bases from V and 0 bases from J, leaving 21 bases between. Germline loops: CDR1 MNHEY, CDR2 SMNVEV (reference sequence). There are 18 residues in the CDR3. For the CDR3, the DNA is TGTGCCAGCAGTTCAACTCGCCCCGGAGGAGGAATGAACACTGAAGCTTTCTTT. This codes for CASSSTRPGGGMNTEAFF.